This T cell receptor delta chain was captured in a study of Vδ1+ human thymocytes. Sequences come from RNA converted to cDNA by reverse transcription. Multiplex PCR used pooled V-gene forward primers and a constant-region reverse primer to amplify CDR3s. TCRdb ran CATT on the multiplex PCR reads. The sample records about 73,000 delta-chain clones, around 32% being singletons. Alphabeta T cells were depleted, then CD3+ Vdelta1+ Vdelta2- thymocytes were FACS-sorted. Broader study findings: Highly polyclonal TRG and TRD repertoires with Gaussian CDR3 length distributions appeared in thymus. Thymic delta-chain repertoires held roughly 18% Vdelta2 sequences and few Vdelta3, despite high sort purity.

As for this clone: What it recognizes is unknown.

The germline CDR1 and CDR2 sequences are TSWWSYY and QGS. The CDR3 covers 20 residues. V dropped 4 bases and J dropped 5 bases, with 32 bases sitting between them. This TCR came from a boy less than two years old who had congenital heart surgery. This rearrangement joins TRDV1 to TRDJ1; D is perhaps TRDD2 (8 bases). Sequences were obtained from Vdelta1+ gamma-delta thymocytes from the thymus. Described subset: FACS-sorted CD3+ TCRalphabeta- TCRVdelta1+ TCRVdelta2- thymocytes. In DNA form, the CDR3 reads TGTGCTCTTGGGGGCCCCCTTCCTATGTCCAACTGGGGTAAACGGGATAAACTCATCTTT. It encodes CALGGPLPMSNWGKRDKLIF.